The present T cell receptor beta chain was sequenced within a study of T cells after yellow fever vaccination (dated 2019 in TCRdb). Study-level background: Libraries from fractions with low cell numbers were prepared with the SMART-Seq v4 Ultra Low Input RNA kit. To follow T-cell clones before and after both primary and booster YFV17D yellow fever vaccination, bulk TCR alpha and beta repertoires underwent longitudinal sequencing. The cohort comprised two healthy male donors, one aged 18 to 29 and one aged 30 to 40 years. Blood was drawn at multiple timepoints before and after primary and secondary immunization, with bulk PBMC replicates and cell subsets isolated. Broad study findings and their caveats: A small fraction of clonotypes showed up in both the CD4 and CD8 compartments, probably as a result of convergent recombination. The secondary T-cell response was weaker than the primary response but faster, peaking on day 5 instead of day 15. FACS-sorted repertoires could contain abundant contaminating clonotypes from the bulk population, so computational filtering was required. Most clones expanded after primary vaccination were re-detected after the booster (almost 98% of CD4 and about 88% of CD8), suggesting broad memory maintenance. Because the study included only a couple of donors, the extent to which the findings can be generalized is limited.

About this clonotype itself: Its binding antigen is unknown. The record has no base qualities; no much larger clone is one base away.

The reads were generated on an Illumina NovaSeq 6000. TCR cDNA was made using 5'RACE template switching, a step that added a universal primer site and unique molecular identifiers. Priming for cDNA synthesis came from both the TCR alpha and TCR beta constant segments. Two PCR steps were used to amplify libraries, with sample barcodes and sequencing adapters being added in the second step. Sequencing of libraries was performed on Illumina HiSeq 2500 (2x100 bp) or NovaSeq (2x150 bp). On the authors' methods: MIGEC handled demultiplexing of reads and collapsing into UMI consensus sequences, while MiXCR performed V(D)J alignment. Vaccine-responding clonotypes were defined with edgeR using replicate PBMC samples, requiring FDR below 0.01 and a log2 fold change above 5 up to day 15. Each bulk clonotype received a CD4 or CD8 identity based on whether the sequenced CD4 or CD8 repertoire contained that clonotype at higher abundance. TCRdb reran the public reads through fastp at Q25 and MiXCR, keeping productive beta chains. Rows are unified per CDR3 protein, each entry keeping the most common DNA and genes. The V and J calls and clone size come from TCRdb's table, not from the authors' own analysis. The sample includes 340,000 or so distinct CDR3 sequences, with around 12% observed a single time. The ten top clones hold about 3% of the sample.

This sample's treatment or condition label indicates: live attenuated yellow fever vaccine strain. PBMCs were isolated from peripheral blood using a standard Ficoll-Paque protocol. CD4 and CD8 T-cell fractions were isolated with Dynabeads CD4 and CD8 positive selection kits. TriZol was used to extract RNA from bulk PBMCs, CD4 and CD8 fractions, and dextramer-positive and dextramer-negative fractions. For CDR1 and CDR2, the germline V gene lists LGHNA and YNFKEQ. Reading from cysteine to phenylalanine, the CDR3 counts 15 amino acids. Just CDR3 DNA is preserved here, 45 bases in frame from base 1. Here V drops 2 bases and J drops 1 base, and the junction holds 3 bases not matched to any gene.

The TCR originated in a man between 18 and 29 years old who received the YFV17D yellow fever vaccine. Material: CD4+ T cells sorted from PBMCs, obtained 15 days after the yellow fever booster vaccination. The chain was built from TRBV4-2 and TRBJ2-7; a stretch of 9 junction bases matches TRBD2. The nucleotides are TGTGCCAGCAGCCAAAGCACTAGCGGGTCCTACGAGCAGTACTTC. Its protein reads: CASSQSTSGSYEQYF.